This TCR beta chain was identified in a study of breast tumors, draining lymph nodes, adjacent tissues. Broader study findings: The data were judged consistent with most tumor T cells coming from lymph node and expanding in tumor. Tumor TCR diversity was below lymph nodes but above nontumor tissue. Tumor and nontumor repertoires were significantly more similar in luminal-like than in basal-like breast cancer. That most tumor T cells come from lymph nodes remained unproven.

Axillary draining lymph nodes of breast cancer patients supplied the node samples. The CDR3 is 18 amino acids. Germline CDR1 and CDR2: DFQATT and SNEGSKA (reference sequence). Trimming at V came to 0 bases and at J to 3 bases, leaving 9 bases not matched to a gene. Each CDR3 protein is one row after TCRdb ran MiXCR on the multiplex PCR reads. The sample lists roughly 220,000 distinct CDR3 sequences, less than 45% occurring once. Concerning this clonotype itself: What it binds is not known.

V usage is TRBV20-1 and J usage is TRBJ1-6, with 9 bases matching TRBD1. This clonotype was obtained from a female donor with breast cancer. Some clones in this sample may be carry-over from other donors' samples. What was sequenced was axillary lymph node tissue. The CDR3 spells CSARDRLDRGFYNSPLHF. The DNA for the CDR3 is TGCAGTGCTAGAGATCGACTCGACAGGGGGTTCTATAATTCACCCCTCCACTTT.